Each of the 5 T cell receptor beta chains below was sequenced from the same sample in a study of blood T cell repertoires in COVID-19. Method: immunoSEQ multiplex PCR; TCRdb's copy keeps in-frame clones and lacks some. The sample includes approximately 210,000 clones, around 84% of them seen just once. The sample taken for sequencing was peripheral blood. The receptors derive from a man aged 25 to 45 with active or convalescent COVID-19.

This clone was seen once. This chain joins TRBV7-9 and TRBJ2-7; 9 bases align to TRBD1. The germline V gene encodes CDR1 SEHNR and CDR2 FQNEAQ (reference sequence). After removal of 5 bases from V and 5 bases from J, the junction contained 10 bases not matched to a gene. The CDR3 consists of 15 residues. The CDR3 DNA follows: TGTGCCAGCAGCCTGCGACAGGGGGTCTTCGACGAGCAGTACTTC. Protein: CASSLRQGVFDEQYF.

This clone was counted a few times. The chain combines TRBV5-1 with TRBJ1-2, with TRBD1 matching 11 bases. The CDR3 spans 14 residues. The trim removed 5 bases at V and 8 bases at J, leaving 8 bases unmatched. CDR1 is SGHRS and CDR2 is YFSETQ in the germline V gene. The CDR3 DNA is TGCGCCAGCAGAGACGGACAGGGGGCGGAAGGCTACACCTTC. Translation gives CASRDGQGAEGYTF. The full variable domain, with the rest looked up from reference TRBV5-1 and TRBJ1-2, is KAGVTQTPRYLIKTRGQQVTLSCSPISGHRSVSWYQQTPGQGLQFLFEYFSETQRNKGNFPGRFSGRQFSNSRSEMNVSTLELGDSALYLCASRDGQGAEGYTFGSGTRLTVV.

The chain couples TRBV7-8 to TRBJ2-7; 7 bases fit TRBD1. This CDR3 spans 14 amino acids. Germline V CDR1 and CDR2: SGHVS, FQNEAQ. With 10 bases clipped from V and 0 bases from J, the junction kept 9 bases outside the gene matches. The CDR3 sequence: CATRGDSNSYEQYF. As DNA, the CDR3 is TGTGCCACTCGAGGGGACAGCAACTCCTACGAGCAGTACTTC.

The rearrangement links TRBV6-5 to TRBJ1-3; no firm D call. This CDR3 is 15 amino acids long. Between the trimmed V and J ends, which lost 2 bases and 0 bases, there was a span of 8 bases. Germline CDR1 is MNHEY and CDR2 is SVGAGI. The CDR3 nucleotides are TGTGCCAGCAGTTACGCACGGGACTCTGGAAACACCATATATTTT. Translation: CASSYARDSGNTIYF.

This clone turned up a few times. The rearrangement uses TRBV27 and TRBJ1-4, with a weak D call TRBD1 (5 bases). The V end was cut by 5 bases, the J end by 8 bases, with 15 bases between. CDR1 is MNHEY, CDR2 SMNVEV, per germline (reference sequence). The CDR3 is made up of 14 amino acids. The CDR3 DNA sequence: TGTGCCAGCAGTCTAGGGGTAGCGGGGGAAAAACTGTTTTTT. It encodes CASSLGVAGEKLFF.